This T cell receptor beta chain was sequenced in a study of PD-L1 blockade in urothelial cancer. Sequenced by immunoSEQ multiplex PCR; TCRdb stores in-frame clones only, minus some. The sample has under 25,000 clones, around four fifths seen once; the top ten hold about 1.7%. Time point in this sample: peripheral blood 6 weeks after treatment start. V was pared by 5 bases and J by 6 bases, with 23 bases between. CDR1 SEHNR and CDR2 FQNEAQ come from the germline V gene (reference sequence). The CDR3 has 17 amino acids. This clone was detected once. Antigen: not known. Study-level findings and limits: Stronger expansion of tumor-associated clones in blood at 3 weeks distinguished durable-benefit patients.

The receptor was derived from a man over 45 with urothelial cancer. The material was PBMCs, obtained around atezolizumab (anti-PD-L1) treatment. The chain has TRBV7-9 and TRBJ2-1; D not certain. CDR3 sequence reads: CASSGSDTLQRSNEQFF. Written as DNA, the CDR3 is TGTGCCAGCAGCGGATCAGACACCCTCCAACGCAGCAATGAGCAGTTCTTC.